This paragraph reports one T cell receptor (beta chain). The antigen remains unidentified. PCR was performed using 60 Vbeta and 13 Jbeta primers. Original analysis: The count from a later analysis was about 80 million unique TCR beta chains, roughly 11 million of them shared. The repertoire was sequenced with immunoSEQ multiplex PCR; TCRdb's copy has only in-frame clones and lacks some. V and J calls and clone size are those listed in that table; D and trimming were worked out from the DNA. The table has over 120,000 clones, 60% to 80% seen once; the top ten hold about 3.7%. This sample stems from a study of cytomegalovirus exposure and HLA in healthy donors. Study-level findings and limits: Donors belonging to an Asian-associated ancestry cluster reportedly showed fewer N-insertions in productive TCRs than the roughly 700-donor mean, according to what a later analysis found. In an earlier analysis, about 87% or about 30%: the productive usage of most TCR beta V segments.

Although they were nominally healthy when sampled, donors likely had unrecorded immune exposures. V was pared by 4 bases and J by 9 bases, with 11 bases of the junction left unmatched. This CDR3 has 16 residues. CDR1 is SGHVS, CDR2 FNYEAQ, per germline. Sequenced material: PBMCs. The V gene is TRBV7-6, the J gene TRBJ2-1, with 11 nucleotides matching TRBD2. The clonotype originates from a male donor in good health and CMV-seronegative. The CDR3 nucleotides read TGTGCCAGCAGCTCCTTAGCGGGAGGGCCGATTTCTGAGCAGTTCTTC. Translating gives CASSSLAGGPISEQFF. Supplemented by reference TRBV7-6 and TRBJ2-1, the full variable domain reads GAGVSQSPRYKVTKRGQDVALRCDPISGHVSLYWYRQALGQGPEFLTYFNYEAQQDKSGLPNDRFSAERPEGSISTLTIQRTEQRDSAMYRCASSSLAGGPISEQFFGPGTRLTVL.